These 32 T cell receptor beta chains came from one sample sequenced in a study of blood T cell repertoires in COVID-19. Clones were read by immunoSEQ multiplex PCR, and TCRdb kept only the in-frame ones, dropping some. The sample has 25,000 to 30,000 clones; approximately 86% are singletons. Sequencing input: peripheral blood. Receptors originate from a man aged 70 or older with acute or convalescent COVID-19.

CDR3 loop: CATSSQNRGPRETQYF. The CDR3 DNA reads as TGTGCCACCAGCAGTCAGAACAGGGGGCCGCGTGAGACCCAGTACTTC. The chain recombines TRBV15 with TRBJ2-5; 9 nucleotides match TRBD1. The CDR3 is made up of 16 amino acids. The ends lost 3 bases at V and 5 bases at J; junction bases unmatched: 10. Per germline, CDR1 LNHNV and CDR2 YYDKDF (reference sequence).

The CDR3 protein is CASTGVDRGNEKLFF. The CDR3 nucleotides are TGTGCCAGTACCGGGGTCGACAGGGGGAATGAAAAACTGTTTTTT. This chain links TRBV19 with TRBJ1-4; 9 nucleotides line up with TRBD1. The CDR3 has 15 amino acids. V shed 7 bases, J shed 5 bases, and the junction held 8 bases outside the gene matches. Germline CDR1 is LNHDA and CDR2 is SQIVND (reference sequence). Based on the CDR3 plus reference TRBV19 and TRBJ1-4, the full variable domain is DGGITQSPKYLFRKEGQNVTLSCEQNLNHDAMYWYRQDPGQGLRLIYYSQIVNDFQKGDIAEGYSVSREKKESFPLTVTSAQKNPTAFYLCASTGVDRGNEKLFFGSGTQLSVL.

This sequence joins TRBV11-1 and TRBJ2-7; TRBD2 aligns across 13 bases. Per germline, CDR1 SGHAT and CDR2 FQDESV (reference sequence). The V and J ends lost 5 bases and 9 bases, in that order; junction bases with no gene match: 13. The CDR3 length is 16 residues. CDR3 sequence: CASSEGPGLAGAVQYF. DNA of the CDR3: TGTGCCAGCAGCGAAGGTCCCGGACTAGCGGGAGCGGTGCAGTACTTC. Combining the CDR3 with reference TRBV11-1 and TRBJ2-7 gives the whole variable domain EAEVAQSPRYKITEKSQAVAFWCDPISGHATLYWYRQILGQGPELLVQFQDESVVDDSQLPKDRFSAERLKGVDSTLKIQPAELGDSAMYLCASSEGPGLAGAVQYFGPGTRLTVT.

This clone was counted between two and nine times. The CDR3 region is CASSMGTSGLTDTQYF. DNA of the CDR3: TGTGCCAGTAGTATGGGGACTAGCGGACTCACAGATACGCAGTATTTT. The chain carries TRBV19 and TRBJ2-3; 11 positions agree with TRBD2. CDR1 and CDR2 (germline): LNHDA, SQIVND (reference sequence). V was pared by 3 bases and J by 2 bases, with 4 bases of the junction left unmatched. This CDR3 is built from 16 residues.

The chain is built from TRBV28 and TRBJ1-5, with D possibly TRBD1 on 6 matching bases. Germline V lookup: CDR1 MDHEN, CDR2 SYDVKM. The CDR3 is made up of 16 amino acids. Trimming pared 6 bases from V and 2 bases from J, leaving 17 bases between. This chain's CDR3 is CASSRGQAGGNQPQHF. In nucleotides, the CDR3 is TGTGCCAGCAGCCGGGGTCAGGCAGGGGGCAATCAGCCCCAGCATTTT. Full variable domain (rest looked up from reference TRBV28 and TRBJ1-5): DVKVTQSSRYLVKRTGEKVFLECVQDMDHENMFWYRQDPGLGLRLIYFSYDVKMKEKGDIPEGYSVSREKKERFSLILESASTNQTSMYLCASSRGQAGGNQPQHFGDGTRLSIL.

This clone was detected once. This chain joins TRBV7-2 and TRBJ2-2; D gene uncertain. The germline V gene has CDR1 SGHTA and CDR2 FQGNSA. The V gene lost 1 base and the J gene lost 0 bases, with 6 bases spanning the gap. The CDR3 is made up of 15 amino acids. The CDR3 DNA is TGTGCCAGCAGCTTAGTTCCGGCGAACACCGGGGAGCTGTTTTTT. It encodes CASSLVPANTGELFF.

This sequence joins TRBV27 and TRBJ1-4, with D perhaps TRBD1 (5 bases). The germline V gene has CDR1 MNHEY and CDR2 SMNVEV (reference sequence). V was trimmed by 11 bases and J by 11 bases, leaving 33 bases between them. This CDR3 is built from 17 residues. The CDR3 nucleotides are TGTGCCGTGCGATCTGCCTCGGAGACAGAATTAATGAGGAAACTGTTTTTT. Translated, it gives CAVRSASETELMRKLFF.

The chain recombines TRBV5-6 with TRBJ2-5; 7 bases are a match to TRBD1. Germline assignment: CDR1 SGHDT and CDR2 YYEEEE. V gave up 2 bases and J gave up 5 bases; unmatched junction bases: 6. The CDR3 is made up of 14 amino acids. CDR3 DNA: TGTGCCAGCAGCTTTGGGCCAGGGGGTGAGACCCAGTACTTC. Its protein product is CASSFGPGGETQYF.

The chain has TRBV7-2 and TRBJ1-2; 7 bases line up with TRBD1. The ends lost 1 base at V and 8 bases at J; junction bases unmatched: 13. Looked up from germline, CDR1 is SGHTA and CDR2 is FQGNSA. The CDR3 has 16 amino acids. The CDR3 loop is CASSLGGEDGTDGYTF. The CDR3 DNA follows: TGTGCCAGCAGCTTAGGGGGGGAGGACGGGACAGACGGCTACACCTTC. The whole variable domain, filled in from reference TRBV7-2 and TRBJ1-2, reads GAGVSQSPSNKVTEKGKDVELRCDPISGHTALYWYRQSLGQGLEFLIYFQGNSAPDKSGLPSDRFSAERTGGSVSTLTIQRTQQEDSAVYLCASSLGGEDGTDGYTFGSGTRLTVV.

The chain carries TRBV28 and TRBJ2-7, with D possibly TRBD2 on 6 matching bases. CDR3 length equals 15 residues. Germline assignment: CDR1 MDHEN and CDR2 SYDVKM. Trimming left V 8 bases short and J 1 base short, with 18 bases between. CDR3 protein: CASGSPHGGSYEQYF. CDR3 DNA sequence: TGTGCCAGCGGGTCCCCCCACGGGGGATCCTACGAGCAGTACTTC.

The CDR3 DNA follows: TGTGCCAGCAGCTCCATGACAGGAGGAAATTCACCCCTCCACTTT. Amino acids: CASSSMTGGNSPLHF. V and J are TRBV7-8 and TRBJ1-6; possible D gene TRBD1, 6 bases. The V end lost 4 bases, the J end lost 7 bases, and 14 bases lay between the germline ends. Germline CDR1 is SGHVS and CDR2 is FQNEAQ. The CDR3 is 15 amino acids.

The chain links TRBV4-3 to TRBJ2-7; D may be TRBD1 (5 bases). The germline gives CDR1 LGHNA, CDR2 YSLEER. With 0 bases removed from V and 6 bases from J, the gap between germline ends came to 18 bases. The CDR3 sequence is 16 residues long. This CDR3 reads CASSQDLGIGASEQYF. The CDR3 DNA reads TGCGCCAGCAGCCAAGATTTGGGGATAGGGGCGAGCGAGCAGTACTTC.

The chain carries TRBV7-2 and TRBJ2-1, with 11 bases that match TRBD2. With 5 bases clipped from V and 4 bases from J, the junction kept 10 bases outside the gene matches. The CDR3 is 17 amino acids. Germline V gene lookup returns CDR1 SGHTA and CDR2 FQGNSA. This chain's CDR3 is CASSPLAGGPRYNEQFF. The CDR3 region has the DNA TGTGCCAGCAGCCCGTTAGCGGGAGGGCCAAGGTACAATGAGCAGTTCTTC.

By share of the sample, this clone is medium-sized. A much larger clone lies a single base off, so this may be a read error. Additional DNA sequences in this sample encode the identical CDR3. The V call is TRBV9, the J call TRBJ2-5; 9 bases match TRBD2. Germline CDR1 reads SGDLS; CDR2 reads YYNGEE. J gave up 1 base and V 3 bases, and 4 bases lay outside the gene matches. The CDR3 has 15 residues. CDR3 in DNA: TGTGCCAGCAGCGGCGGGGGGGGGCCCCAAGAGACCCAGTACTTC. Its translation: CASSGGGGPQETQYF.

The chain combines TRBV3-1 (or the pseudogene TRBV3-2) with TRBJ2-7, with a weak D call TRBD2 (5 bases). CDR1 LGHDT and CDR2 YNNKEL come from the germline V gene (reference sequence). V was pared by 5 bases and J by 3 bases, with 5 bases between. CDR3 length: 11 amino acids. The CDR3 sequence is CASSAGYEQYF. For the CDR3, the DNA is TGTGCCAGCAGCGCGGGCTACGAGCAGTACTTC.

The CDR3 DNA sequence: TGTGCCAGCAGCCCCAGCGGGAGGGCCACAGGCGAGCAGTACTTC. Its protein is CASSPSGRATGEQYF. The chain uses TRBV5-6 and TRBJ2-7, with 10 bases aligning to TRBD2. Trimming took 4 bases from V and 6 from J; bases not matched to a gene: 10. The germline gives CDR1 SGHDT, CDR2 YYEEEE. The CDR3 is 15 amino acids.

The V and J genes are TRBV7-9 and TRBJ1-4; TRBD1 is a possible D gene (6 bases). Germline-derived CDR1 and CDR2 are SEHNR and FQNEAQ (reference sequence). Trimming removed 4 bases from V and 8 bases from J, with 26 bases in between. The CDR3 is 18 residues long. As DNA, the CDR3 is TGTGCCAGCAGCTGGGGAAGGGCAGGGGCGTGGTCGGTGGAAAAACTGTTTTTT. This sequence encodes CASSWGRAGAWSVEKLFF.

The chain recombines TRBV30 with TRBJ1-2, with TRBD1 identical over 8 bases. CDR3 length equals 15 residues. Germline values: CDR1 GTSNPN, CDR2 SVGIG (reference sequence). Trimming took 5 bases from V and 5 from J; bases not matched to a gene: 13. The CDR3 loop reads CAWDRMRDRRYGYTF. CDR3 nucleotide sequence: TGTGCCTGGGATCGAATGAGGGACAGGAGATATGGCTACACCTTC.

In this sample, this clone turned up once. The chain carries TRBV5-1 and TRBJ2-5, with a possible D match to TRBD2 (7 bases). The CDR3 is made up of 15 amino acids. CDR1 is SGHRS and CDR2 is YFSETQ in the germline V gene. The V end was cut by 0 bases, the J end by 2 bases, with 11 bases between. The CDR3 spells CASSLAGGTQETQYF. CDR3 DNA: TGCGCCAGCAGCTTGGCCGGGGGGACACAAGAGACCCAGTACTTC.

The count of this clone is one. V gene TRBV7-2 combines with J gene TRBJ2-2; D call uncertain. The CDR3 length is 16 residues. Germline V CDR1 and CDR2: SGHTA, FQGNSA. Between the trimmed V and J ends, which lost 0 bases and 0 bases, there was a span of 8 bases. Here the CDR3 DNA reads TGTGCCAGCAGCTTAGCGTTGGTAGCGAACACCGGGGAGCTGTTTTTT. Protein product: CASSLALVANTGELFF.

The chain is built from TRBV11-2 and TRBJ2-1; maybe TRBD2 (6 bases). The CDR3 totals 16 residues. Germline CDR1 and CDR2: SGHAT and FQNNGV. The V and J ends lost 3 bases and 11 bases respectively, with 23 bases between them. The CDR3 here is CASSFQLGDSEGQQFF. The CDR3 DNA sequence: TGTGCCAGCAGCTTTCAACTAGGGGACTCTGAGGGGCAGCAGTTCTTC.

This chain connects TRBV9 to TRBJ2-1; D is undetermined. V was shortened by 2 bases and J by 9 bases, with 12 bases between the two germline ends. Germline V lookup: CDR1 SGDLS, CDR2 YYNGEE. CDR3 length equals 13 residues. The CDR3 sequence is CASSVNPAAEQFF. The CDR3 coding sequence is TGTGCCAGCAGCGTCAATCCGGCGGCTGAGCAGTTCTTC.

As to this clone: Relative to the germline gene, one junction end is altered; a read error may explain this. This sequence joins TRBV7-7 and TRBJ2-5, with 9 bases that match TRBD1. The CDR3 has 16 residues. Germline V gene sequence: CDR1 SSHAT, CDR2 FNYEAQ (reference sequence). CDR3 in amino acids: CASSLADRGGVETQYF. The CDR3 region has the DNA TGTGCTAGCAGCTTAGCCGACAGGGGGGGCGTGGAGACCCAGTACTTC.

V gene TRBV5-1 combines with J gene TRBJ2-7; possible D gene TRBD1, 5 bases. CDR1 and CDR2 (germline): SGHRS, YFSETQ. The V gene lost 0 bases and the J gene lost 6 bases, with 7 bases spanning the gap. The CDR3 is 12 amino acids. The CDR3 spells CASSLVQGEQYF. CDR3 sequence (DNA): TGCGCCAGCAGCTTGGTCCAGGGCGAGCAGTACTTC.

The chain is built from TRBV14 and TRBJ2-1, with TRBD2 as a possible D gene (5 bases). Germline-derived CDR1 and CDR2 are SGHDN and FVKESK. The CDR3 sequence is 13 residues long. Trimming cost V 3 bases and J 15 bases, with 18 bases left between them. The CDR3 coding sequence is TGTGCCAGCAGCCACAGCCCCGGTCGGCTAGCGTTCTTC. It encodes CASSHSPGRLAFF.

The chain couples TRBV6-2 or TRBV6-3 to TRBJ2-2, with TRBD1 matching 7 bases. CDR1 is MNHEY, CDR2 SVGEGT, per germline. V dropped 6 bases and J dropped 0; count of bases not matched to a gene: 7. The CDR3 is 16 residues long. The CDR3 bases are TGTGCCAGCAGCCGGGACAGCAATACGAACACCGGGGAGCTGTTTTTT. Translating it yields CASSRDSNTNTGELFF.

This clone appeared a single time. The chain joins TRBV19 to TRBJ2-1, with 9 nucleotides matching TRBD1. Germline V gene lookup returns CDR1 LNHDA and CDR2 SQIVND (reference sequence). The length of the CDR3 is 16 residues. Trimming cost V 4 bases and J 1 base; bases outside gene matches: 5. This chain's CDR3 is CASSTGTGNSYNEQFF. DNA for the CDR3: TGTGCCAGTAGTACCGGGACAGGGAATTCCTACAATGAGCAGTTCTTC.

The chain uses TRBV14 and TRBJ1-1; 11 bases are a match to TRBD1. This CDR3 is built from 16 residues. The V segment lost 0 bases and the J segment 4 bases; nucleotides outside the gene matches: 4. The germline V gene encodes CDR1 SGHDN and CDR2 FVKESK. The CDR3 region is CASSQDGQGASTEAFF. CDR3 nucleotide sequence: TGTGCCAGCAGCCAAGATGGACAGGGGGCTTCCACTGAAGCTTTCTTT.

This chain connects TRBV9 to TRBJ2-5, with D possibly TRBD2 on 6 matching bases. Deletions cut 4 bases from V and 5 bases from J, with 12 bases between. The CDR3 has 13 amino acids. Germline CDR1 and CDR2: SGDLS and YYNGEE. CDR3 sequence: CASSFSGEETQYF. For the CDR3, the DNA is TGTGCCAGCAGCTTCTCGGGGGAGGAGACCCAGTACTTC. Drawing the rest from reference TRBV9 and TRBJ2-5, the complete variable domain is DSGVTQTPKHLITATGQRVTLRCSPRSGDLSVYWYQQSLDQGLQFLIQYYNGEERAKGNILERFSAQQFPDLHSELNLSSLELGDSALYFCASSFSGEETQYFGPGTRLLVL.

The chain joins TRBV27 to TRBJ2-1, with unresolved D. V lost 2 bases to trimming and J lost 3 bases, with 11 bases between them. This CDR3 has 15 residues. From germline, CDR1 is MNHEY and CDR2 SMNVEV (reference sequence). The CDR3 DNA is TGTGCCAGCAGTTTAACGGCGGCATTCTACAATGAGCAGTTCTTC. This gives the protein CASSLTAAFYNEQFF.

This clone was seen only a few times. The chain couples TRBV19 to TRBJ1-6; 7 nucleotides match TRBD1. The CDR3 runs to 16 residues. CDR1 is LNHDA, CDR2 SQIVND, per germline (reference sequence). V lost 6 bases, J lost 0 bases, and 5 bases stayed unmatched. As DNA, the CDR3 is TGTGCCAGTAGAGAGGACAGGAGCTCCTATAATTCACCCCTCCACTTT. Translation gives CASREDRSSYNSPLHF.

This clone was counted a single time. The genes are TRBV25-1 and TRBJ2-7, with 11 bases fitting TRBD2. V dropped 4 bases and J dropped 4; count of bases not matched to a gene: 6. Germline CDR1 is MGHDK and CDR2 is SYGVNS. The CDR3 spans 15 residues. For the CDR3, the DNA is TGTGCCAGCAGTGTCGGGACTAGCGGACGATACGAGCAGTACTTC. Its protein product is CASSVGTSGRYEQYF.